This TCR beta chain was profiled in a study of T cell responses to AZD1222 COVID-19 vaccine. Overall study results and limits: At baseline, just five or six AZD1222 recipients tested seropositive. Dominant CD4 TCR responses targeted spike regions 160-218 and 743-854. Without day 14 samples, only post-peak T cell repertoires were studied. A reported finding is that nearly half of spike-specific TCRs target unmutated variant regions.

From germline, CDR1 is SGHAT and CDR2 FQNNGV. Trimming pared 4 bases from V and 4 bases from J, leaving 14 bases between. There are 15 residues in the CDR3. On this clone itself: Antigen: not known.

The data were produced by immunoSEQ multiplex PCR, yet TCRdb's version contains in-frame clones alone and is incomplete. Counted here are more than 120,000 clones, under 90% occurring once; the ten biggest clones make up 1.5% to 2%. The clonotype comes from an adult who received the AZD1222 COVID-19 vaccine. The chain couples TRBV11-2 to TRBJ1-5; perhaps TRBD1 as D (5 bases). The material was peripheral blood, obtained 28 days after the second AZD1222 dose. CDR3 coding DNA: TGTGCCAGCAGCTCCTCAGGGAGTGCGAATCAGCCCCAGCATTTT. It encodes CASSSSGSANQPQHF.